This is a list of T cell receptor beta chains from one sample in a study of cytomegalovirus exposure and HLA in healthy donors. Clones were sequenced by immunoSEQ multiplex PCR, and TCRdb holds only the in-frame ones, with some missing. The data contain approximately 110,000 clones, roughly 85% of them seen just once; the ten biggest clones take up 2.5% to 3.5%. The sequencing input was PBMCs. All receptors come from a woman aged 40 to 55 in good health and CMV-seronegative. CDR3s include the opening cysteine and the closing phenylalanine or tryptophan. D genes are given only for firm matches. Clone sizes are given selectively: once, few, many, or a class where the clone is expanded.

>TRBV5-1|TRBD1|TRBJ2-1|-
CASSQGQATYNEQFF
TGCGCCAGCAGCCAGGGACAGGCGACCTACAATGAGCAGTTCTTC
>TRBV7-6|TRBD2|TRBJ2-5|-
CASSLVAGDLPETQYF
TGTGCCAGCAGCTTAGTTGCGGGAGACCTCCCAGAGACCCAGTACTTC
>TRBV5-1|TRBD1|TRBJ1-6|-
CASSLGQGESPLHF
TGCGCCAGCAGCTTGGGACAGGGGGAGTCACCCCTCCACTTT
>TRBV5-1|-|TRBJ2-1|-
CASSLGGRTSSYNEQFF
TGCGCCAGCAGCTTGGGCGGGCGGACGAGCTCCTACAATGAGCAGTTCTTC
>TRBV9|TRBD1|TRBJ1-6|-
CASSAGRTGPYSPLHF
TGTGCCAGCAGCGCGGGTAGGACAGGGCCATACTCACCCCTCCACTTT
>TRBV7-2|-|TRBJ1-1|-
CASSSGGDLAEAFF
TGTGCCAGCAGCTCCGGGGGGGATCTGGCTGAAGCTTTCTTT
>TRBV28|-|TRBJ1-1|-
CASRPGHLNTEAFF
TGTGCCAGCAGACCGGGACACCTGAACACTGAAGCTTTCTTT
>TRBV28|-|TRBJ1-3|-
CASSPVAVASGNTIYF
TGTGCCAGCAGTCCCGTGGCGGTGGCCTCTGGAAACACCATATATTTT
>TRBV7-2|-|TRBJ2-1|-
CASSLAARGYNEQFF
TGTGCCAGCAGCTTAGCGGCTCGGGGGTACAATGAGCAGTTCTTC
>TRBV28|TRBD2|TRBJ2-3|-
CASSFSPGTSGGEDTDTQYF
TGTGCCAGCAGTTTCTCACCCGGGACTAGCGGGGGGGAGGACACAGATACGCAGTATTTT
>TRBV28|TRBD1|TRBJ2-4|-
CASSPGTAFNIQYF
TGTGCCAGCAGTCCCGGGACAGCCTTCAACATTCAGTACTTC
>TRBV10-3|TRBD1|TRBJ2-4|-
CAISRQGARENIQYF
TGTGCCATCAGCAGACAGGGGGCGCGAGAAAACATTCAGTACTTC
>TRBV19|TRBD1|TRBJ1-2|-
CASRPDRDTYYGYTF
TGTGCCAGTAGACCGGACAGGGACACCTACTATGGCTACACCTTC
>TRBV15|TRBD2|TRBJ2-7|-
CATSRDLASGRYEQYF
TGTGCCACCAGCAGAGATCTGGCTAGCGGGAGGTACGAGCAGTACTTC
>TRBV7-7|TRBD2|TRBJ2-1|few
CASSEGSGRAFSEQFF
TGTGCCAGCAGCGAGGGGAGCGGGAGGGCCTTTAGTGAGCAGTTCTTC
>TRBV6-1|TRBD2|TRBJ2-3|-
CAHREGGMDTQYF
TGTGCCCACCGGGAGGGAGGTATGGATACGCAGTATTTT
>TRBV18|TRBD1|TRBJ2-1|-
CASSPIGTGYEQFF
TGTGCCAGCTCACCCATCGGGACAGGGTATGAGCAGTTCTTC
>TRBV19|TRBD1|TRBJ2-2|-
CASTLGQGWTGELFF
TGTGCCAGTACCCTGGGACAGGGCTGGACCGGGGAGCTGTTTTTT
>TRBV9|-|TRBJ2-2|-
CASSAPSLTRGTGELFF
TGTGCCAGCAGCGCTCCGAGCCTTACTAGAGGAACCGGGGAGCTGTTTTTT
>TRBV7-9|-|TRBJ2-7|-
CASSFGPRGTKYEQYF
TGTGCCAGCAGCTTTGGACCTAGGGGAACCAAATACGAGCAGTACTTC
>TRBV9|TRBD1|TRBJ1-1|-
CASSVGDRGSEGTEAFF
TGTGCCAGCAGCGTAGGGGACAGGGGGTCGGAGGGGACTGAAGCTTTCTTT
>TRBV5-1|-|TRBJ2-1|few
CASRGQPGFAGVNEQFF
TGCGCCAGCAGAGGACAGCCCGGGTTCGCGGGTGTCAATGAGCAGTTCTTC
>TRBV19|-|TRBJ2-7|-
CASSIDATGNSYEQYF
TGTGCCAGTAGTATAGATGCGACAGGAAACTCCTACGAGCAGTACTTC
>TRBV27|-|TRBJ2-1|-
CASSLASATNEQFF
TGTGCCAGCAGTTTGGCTAGCGCTACAAATGAGCAGTTCTTC